The next 6 T cell receptor beta chains were all read from a single sample in a study of blood T cells in healthy people across ages. For the second PCR, which ran for about 7 to 11 cycles, a sample-barcoded 5' primer and a J-beta primer mix were used. Each CDR3 protein is one row after TCRdb ran MiXCR on the 5' RACE reads. The sample holds 1.4 million to 1.5 million distinct CDR3 sequences, approximately 38% seen once. Sequencing was performed on blood. The receptor set was obtained from a woman in her late teens or twenties in good health.

This clonotype has just a few counts. The chain links TRBV12-3 or TRBV12-4 to TRBJ2-7, with D uncertain. The CDR3 loop spans 12 amino acids. Trimming took 5 bases from V and 2 from J, leaving 7 bases between them. CDR3 residues: CASSITTYEQYF. In DNA, the CDR3 is TGTGCCAGCAGTATAACTACCTACGAGCAGTACTTC.

This clonotype appeared a few times. The CDR3 bases are TGCAGTGCCGTCCGGACTAGCGGGGGAATCCAAGAGACCCAGTACTTC. It encodes CSAVRTSGGIQETQYF. V is TRBV20-1 and J is TRBJ2-5, with 13 positions matching TRBD2. The germline CDR1 and CDR2 sequences are DFQATT and SNEGSKA (reference sequence). V shed 6 bases and J 1 base; nucleotides not matched to a gene: 8. This CDR3 spans 16 amino acids.

This clonotype turned up a few times. The CDR3 DNA reads TGTGCCAGCAGTTACTCGGAGTTCGGTTTCACAGATACGCAGTATTTT. Amino acids: CASSYSEFGFTDTQYF. The V and J genes are TRBV6-5 and TRBJ2-3; D ambiguous. Trimming cost V 0 bases and J 2 bases, with 12 bases left between them. The CDR3 has 16 amino acids. From germline, CDR1 is MNHEY and CDR2 SVGAGI.

A few counts support this clonotype. The rearrangement links TRBV7-2 to TRBJ2-7; possibly TRBD1 for D (6 bases). CDR3 size: 12 residues. Trimming left V 2 bases short and J 6 bases short, with 8 bases between. Germline V gene sequence: CDR1 SGHTA, CDR2 FQGNSA. CDR3 sequence (DNA): TGTGCCAGCAGCTTAAACAGGGCCGAGCAGTACTTC. Translation gives CASSLNRAEQYF.

On this clonotype itself: A much larger clone differs by one base, so this may be a read error. The genes are TRBV29-1 and TRBJ2-7; D is perhaps TRBD1 (5 bases). The germline V gene encodes CDR1 SQVTM and CDR2 ANQGSEA. V was trimmed by 4 bases and J by 3 bases, leaving 13 bases between them. This CDR3 contains 13 residues. CDR3: CSVGNDSGYEQYF. The CDR3 DNA follows: TGCAGCGTTGGAAACGACAGTGGCTACGAGCAGTACTTC.

The chain combines TRBV6-5 with TRBJ2-1, with D possibly being TRBD2 (6 bases). Between the trimmed V and J ends, which lost 7 bases and 6 bases, there was a span of 19 bases. The CDR3 totals 15 residues. Per the germline V gene, CDR1 is MNHEY and CDR2 is SVGAGI. CDR3 DNA: TGTGCCAGCACCCCGGGGCTAGCGCAATTCAATGAGCAGTTCTTC. The encoded protein is CASTPGLAQFNEQFF.